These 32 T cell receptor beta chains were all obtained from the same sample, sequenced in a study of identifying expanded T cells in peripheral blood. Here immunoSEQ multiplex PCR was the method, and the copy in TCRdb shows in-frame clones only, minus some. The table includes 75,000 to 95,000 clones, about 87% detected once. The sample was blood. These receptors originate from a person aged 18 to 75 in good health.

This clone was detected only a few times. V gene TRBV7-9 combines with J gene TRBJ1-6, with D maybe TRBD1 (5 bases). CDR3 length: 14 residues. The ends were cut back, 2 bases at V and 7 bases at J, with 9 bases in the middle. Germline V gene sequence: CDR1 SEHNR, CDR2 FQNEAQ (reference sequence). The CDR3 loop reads CASSLYDRNSPLHF. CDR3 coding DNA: TGTGCCAGCAGCTTATACGACAGAAATTCACCCCTCCACTTT.

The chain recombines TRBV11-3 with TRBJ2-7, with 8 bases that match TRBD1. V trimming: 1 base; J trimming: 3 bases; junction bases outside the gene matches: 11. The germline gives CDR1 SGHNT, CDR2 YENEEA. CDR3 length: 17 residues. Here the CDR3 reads CASSLGRVDRAYYEQYF. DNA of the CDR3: TGTGCCAGCAGCTTAGGGAGGGTGGACAGGGCCTACTACGAGCAGTACTTC. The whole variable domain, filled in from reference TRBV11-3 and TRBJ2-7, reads EAGVVQSPRYKIIEKKQPVAFWCNPISGHNTLYWYLQNLGQGPELLIRYENEEAVDDSQLPKDRFSAERLKGVDSTLKIQPAELGDSAVYLCASSLGRVDRAYYEQYFGPGTRLTVT.

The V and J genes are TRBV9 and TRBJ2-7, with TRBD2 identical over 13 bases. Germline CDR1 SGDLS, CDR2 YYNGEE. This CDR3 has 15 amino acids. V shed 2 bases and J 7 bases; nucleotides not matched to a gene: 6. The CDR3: CASSVGTSGRGEQYF. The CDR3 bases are TGTGCCAGCAGCGTCGGAACTAGCGGGAGGGGGGAGCAGTACTTC.

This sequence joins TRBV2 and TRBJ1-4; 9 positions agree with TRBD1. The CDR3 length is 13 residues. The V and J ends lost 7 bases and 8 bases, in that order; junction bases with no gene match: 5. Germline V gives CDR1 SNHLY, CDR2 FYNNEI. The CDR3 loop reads CASIGTGMEKLFF. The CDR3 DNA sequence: TGTGCCAGCATCGGGACAGGGATGGAAAAACTGTTTTTT.

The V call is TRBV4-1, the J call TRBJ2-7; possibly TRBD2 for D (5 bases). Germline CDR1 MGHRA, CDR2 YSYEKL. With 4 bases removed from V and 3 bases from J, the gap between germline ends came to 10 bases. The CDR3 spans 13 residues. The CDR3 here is CASSRPGDYEQYF. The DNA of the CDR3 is TGCGCCAGCAGCCGTCCCGGGGACTACGAGCAGTACTTC.

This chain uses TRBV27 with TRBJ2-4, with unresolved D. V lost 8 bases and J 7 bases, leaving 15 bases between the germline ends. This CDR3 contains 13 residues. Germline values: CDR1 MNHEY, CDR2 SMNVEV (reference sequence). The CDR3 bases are TGTGCCAGCCGTCAACTCCTGGGCAACATTCAGTACTTC. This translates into CASRQLLGNIQYF.

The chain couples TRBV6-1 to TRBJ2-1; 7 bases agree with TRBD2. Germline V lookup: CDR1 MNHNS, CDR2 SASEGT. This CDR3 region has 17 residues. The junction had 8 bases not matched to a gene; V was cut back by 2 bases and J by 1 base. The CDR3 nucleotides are TGTGCCAGCAGTGAATTACCTCTAGCGGCATCCTACAATGAGCAGTTCTTC. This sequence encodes CASSELPLAASYNEQFF.

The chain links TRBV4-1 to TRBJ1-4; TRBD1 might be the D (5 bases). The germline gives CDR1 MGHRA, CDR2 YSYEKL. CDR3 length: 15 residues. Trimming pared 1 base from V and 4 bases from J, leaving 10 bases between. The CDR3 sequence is CASSQGGRYNEKLFF. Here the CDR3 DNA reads TGCGCCAGCAGCCAAGGGGGACGGTATAATGAAAAACTGTTTTTT.

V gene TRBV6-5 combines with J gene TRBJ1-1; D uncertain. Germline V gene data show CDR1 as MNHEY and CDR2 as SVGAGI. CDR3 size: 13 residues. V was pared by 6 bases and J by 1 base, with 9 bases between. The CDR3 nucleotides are TGTGCCAGCAGGCGGGAGGAGAACACTGAAGCTTTCTTT. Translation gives CASRREENTEAFF.

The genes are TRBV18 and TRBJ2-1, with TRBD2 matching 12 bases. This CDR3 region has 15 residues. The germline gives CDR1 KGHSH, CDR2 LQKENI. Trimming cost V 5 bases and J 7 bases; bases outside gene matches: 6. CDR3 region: CASSSLAGGQNEQFF. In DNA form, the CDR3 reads TGTGCCAGCTCATCCCTAGCGGGGGGGCAGAATGAGCAGTTCTTC. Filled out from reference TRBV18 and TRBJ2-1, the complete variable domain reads NAGVMQNPRHLVRRRGQEARLRCSPMKGHSHVYWYRQLPEEGLKFMVYLQKENIIDESGMPKERFSAEFPKEGPSILRIQQVVRGDSAAYFCASSSLAGGQNEQFFGPGTRLTVL.

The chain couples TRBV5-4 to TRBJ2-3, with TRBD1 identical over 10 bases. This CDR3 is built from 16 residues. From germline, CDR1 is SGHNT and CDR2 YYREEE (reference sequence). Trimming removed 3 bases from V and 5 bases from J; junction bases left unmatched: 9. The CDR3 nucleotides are TGTGCCAGCAGCTCCCGGACAGGGGGGTTCGGAGATACGCAGTATTTT. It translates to CASSSRTGGFGDTQYF.

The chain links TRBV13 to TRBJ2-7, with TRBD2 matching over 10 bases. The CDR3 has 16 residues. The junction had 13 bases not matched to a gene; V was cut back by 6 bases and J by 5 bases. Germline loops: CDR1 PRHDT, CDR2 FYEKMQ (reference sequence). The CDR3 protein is CASRKGASGRSHEQYF. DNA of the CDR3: TGTGCCAGCAGGAAGGGGGCTAGCGGGAGATCCCACGAGCAGTACTTC.

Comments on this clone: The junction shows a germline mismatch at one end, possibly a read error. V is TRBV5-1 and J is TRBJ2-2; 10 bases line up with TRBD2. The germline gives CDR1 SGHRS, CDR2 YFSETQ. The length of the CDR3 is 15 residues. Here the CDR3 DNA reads TGCGCCAGCAGCGCGGGACTAGCGAATACCGGGGAGCTGTTTTTT. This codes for CASSAGLANTGELFF.

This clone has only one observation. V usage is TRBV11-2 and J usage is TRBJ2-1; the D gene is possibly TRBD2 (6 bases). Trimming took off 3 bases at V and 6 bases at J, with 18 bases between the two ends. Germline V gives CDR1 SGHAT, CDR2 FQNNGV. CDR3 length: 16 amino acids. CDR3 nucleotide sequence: TGTGCCAGCAGCTTTCGGCGGGACCCGGCCGGCAATGAGCAGTTCTTC. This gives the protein CASSFRRDPAGNEQFF.

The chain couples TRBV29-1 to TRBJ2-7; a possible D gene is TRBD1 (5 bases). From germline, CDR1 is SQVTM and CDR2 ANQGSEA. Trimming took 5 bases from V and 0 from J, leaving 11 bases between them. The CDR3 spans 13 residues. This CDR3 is CSVISDSSYEQYF. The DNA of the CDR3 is TGCAGCGTTATCTCTGACAGCTCCTACGAGCAGTACTTC.

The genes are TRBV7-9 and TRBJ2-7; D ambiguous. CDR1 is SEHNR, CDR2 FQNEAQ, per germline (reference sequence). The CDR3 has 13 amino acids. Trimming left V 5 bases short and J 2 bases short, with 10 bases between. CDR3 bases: TGTGCCAGCAGCCGCGGCGGAACCTACGAGCAGTACTTC. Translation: CASSRGGTYEQYF.

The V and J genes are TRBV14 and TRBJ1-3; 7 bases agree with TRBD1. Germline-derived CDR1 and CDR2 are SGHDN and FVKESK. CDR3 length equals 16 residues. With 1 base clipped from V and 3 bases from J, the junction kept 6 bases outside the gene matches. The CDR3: CASSQGYRGGGNTIYF. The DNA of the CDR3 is TGTGCCAGCAGCCAAGGTTACAGGGGAGGTGGAAACACCATATATTTT.

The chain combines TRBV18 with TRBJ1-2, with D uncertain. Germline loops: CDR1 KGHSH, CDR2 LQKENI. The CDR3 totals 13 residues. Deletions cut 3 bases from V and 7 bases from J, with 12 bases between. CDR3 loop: CASSPDWVRGYTF. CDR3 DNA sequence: TGTGCCAGCTCACCTGACTGGGTACGTGGCTACACCTTC.

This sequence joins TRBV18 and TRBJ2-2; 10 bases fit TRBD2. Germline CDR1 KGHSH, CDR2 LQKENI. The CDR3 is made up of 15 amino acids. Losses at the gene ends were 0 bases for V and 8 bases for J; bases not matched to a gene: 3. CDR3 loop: CASSPPGLAEGELFF. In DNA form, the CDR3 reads TGTGCCAGCTCACCACCAGGACTAGCGGAGGGGGAGCTGTTTTTT.

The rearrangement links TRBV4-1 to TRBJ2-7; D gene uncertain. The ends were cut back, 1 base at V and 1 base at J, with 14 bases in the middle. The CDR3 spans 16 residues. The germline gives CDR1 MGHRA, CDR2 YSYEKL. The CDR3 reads CASSQGFALPSYEQYF. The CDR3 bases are TGCGCCAGCAGCCAAGGATTTGCCTTGCCTTCCTACGAGCAGTACTTC.

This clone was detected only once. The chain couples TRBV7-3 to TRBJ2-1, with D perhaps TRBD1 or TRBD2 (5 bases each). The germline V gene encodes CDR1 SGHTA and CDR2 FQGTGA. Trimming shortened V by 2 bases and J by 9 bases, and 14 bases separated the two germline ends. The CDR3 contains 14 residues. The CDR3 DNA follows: TGTGCCAGCAGCTTAGTCAGGGAGACAACTGAGCAGTTCTTC. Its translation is CASSLVRETTEQFF.

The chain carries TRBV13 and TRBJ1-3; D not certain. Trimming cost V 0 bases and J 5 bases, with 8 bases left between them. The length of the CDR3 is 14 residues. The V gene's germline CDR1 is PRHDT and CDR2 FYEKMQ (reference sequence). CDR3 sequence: CASSLGSPRNTIYF. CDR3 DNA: TGTGCCAGCAGCTTAGGTTCACCCAGAAACACCATATATTTT.

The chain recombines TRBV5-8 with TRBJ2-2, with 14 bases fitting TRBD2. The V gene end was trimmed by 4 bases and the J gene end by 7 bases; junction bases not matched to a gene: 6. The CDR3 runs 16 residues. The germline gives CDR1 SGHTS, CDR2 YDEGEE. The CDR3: CASSMTSGRAHGELFF. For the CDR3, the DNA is TGTGCCAGCAGCATGACTAGCGGGAGGGCCCACGGGGAGCTGTTTTTT.

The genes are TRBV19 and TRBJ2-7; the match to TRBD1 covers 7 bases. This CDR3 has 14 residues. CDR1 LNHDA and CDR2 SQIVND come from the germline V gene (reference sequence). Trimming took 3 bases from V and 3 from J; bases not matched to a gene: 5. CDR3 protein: CASSMGTAYYEQYF. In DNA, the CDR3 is TGTGCCAGTAGTATGGGGACAGCCTACTACGAGCAGTACTTC.

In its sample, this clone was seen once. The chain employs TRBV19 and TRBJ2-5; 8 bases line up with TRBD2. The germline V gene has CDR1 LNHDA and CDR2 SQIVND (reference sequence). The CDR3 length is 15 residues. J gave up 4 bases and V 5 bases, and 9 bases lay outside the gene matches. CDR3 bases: TGTGCCAGTAGTTCCCCCAGCGGGGGTCGAGAGACCCAGTACTTC. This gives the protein CASSSPSGGRETQYF. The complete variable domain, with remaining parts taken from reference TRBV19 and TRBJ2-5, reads DGGITQSPKYLFRKEGQNVTLSCEQNLNHDAMYWYRQDPGQGLRLIYYSQIVNDFQKGDIAEGYSVSREKKESFPLTVTSAQKNPTAFYLCASSSPSGGRETQYFGPGTRLLVL.

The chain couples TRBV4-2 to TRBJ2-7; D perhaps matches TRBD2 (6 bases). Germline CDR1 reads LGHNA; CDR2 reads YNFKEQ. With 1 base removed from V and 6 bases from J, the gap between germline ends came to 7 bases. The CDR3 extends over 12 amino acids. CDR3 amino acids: CASSQGRVEQYF. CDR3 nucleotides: TGTGCCAGCAGCCAAGGGAGGGTCGAGCAGTACTTC.

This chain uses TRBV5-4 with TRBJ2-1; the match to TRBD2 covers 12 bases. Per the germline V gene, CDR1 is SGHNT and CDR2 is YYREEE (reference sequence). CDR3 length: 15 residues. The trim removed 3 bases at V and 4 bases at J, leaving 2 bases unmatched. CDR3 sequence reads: CASSSGTSGYNEQFF. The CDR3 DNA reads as TGTGCCAGCAGCTCCGGGACTAGCGGGTACAATGAGCAGTTCTTC.

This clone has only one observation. This chain's CDR3 is CASRQTGGSAEQYF. The CDR3 DNA reads TGTGCCAGCAGACAGACAGGGGGATCCGCCGAGCAGTACTTC. J is TRBJ2-7 and V is TRBV11-2; TRBD1 matches 9 bases. Germline V gene data show CDR1 as SGHAT and CDR2 as FQNNGV. This CDR3 spans 14 amino acids. V lost 6 bases to trimming and J lost 6 bases; unmatched junction nucleotides: 9.

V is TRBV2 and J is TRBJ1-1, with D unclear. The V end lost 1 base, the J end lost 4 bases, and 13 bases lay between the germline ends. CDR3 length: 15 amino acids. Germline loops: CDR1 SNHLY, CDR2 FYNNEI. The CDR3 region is CASSEDRGVGTEAFF. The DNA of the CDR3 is TGTGCCAGCAGTGAAGATCGGGGTGTGGGCACTGAAGCTTTCTTT.

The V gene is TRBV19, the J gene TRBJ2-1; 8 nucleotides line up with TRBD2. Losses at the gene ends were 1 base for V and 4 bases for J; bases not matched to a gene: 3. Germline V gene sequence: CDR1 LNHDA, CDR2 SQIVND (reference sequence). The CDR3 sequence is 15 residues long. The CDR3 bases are TGTGCCAGTAGTATAGGGTTAGCGGGGTACAATGAGCAGTTCTTC. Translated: CASSIGLAGYNEQFF.

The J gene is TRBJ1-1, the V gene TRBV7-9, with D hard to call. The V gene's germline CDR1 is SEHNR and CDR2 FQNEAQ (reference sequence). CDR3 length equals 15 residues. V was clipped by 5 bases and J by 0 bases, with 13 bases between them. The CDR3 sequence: CASSHNGLMNTEAFF. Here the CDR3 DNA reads TGTGCCAGCAGCCACAATGGATTAATGAACACTGAAGCTTTCTTT. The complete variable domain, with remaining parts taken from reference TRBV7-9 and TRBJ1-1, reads DTGVSQNPRHKITKRGQNVTFRCDPISEHNRLYWYRQTLGQGPEFLTYFQNEAQLEKSRLLSDRFSAERPKGSFSTLEIQRTEQGDSAMYLCASSHNGLMNTEAFFGQGTRLTVV.

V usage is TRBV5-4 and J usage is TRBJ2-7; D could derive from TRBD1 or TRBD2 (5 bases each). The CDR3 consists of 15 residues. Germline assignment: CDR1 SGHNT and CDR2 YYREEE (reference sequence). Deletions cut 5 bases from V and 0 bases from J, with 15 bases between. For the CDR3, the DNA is TGTGCCAGCAGTTATGCCGGGACGCTCTCCTACGAGCAGTACTTC. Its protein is CASSYAGTLSYEQYF.